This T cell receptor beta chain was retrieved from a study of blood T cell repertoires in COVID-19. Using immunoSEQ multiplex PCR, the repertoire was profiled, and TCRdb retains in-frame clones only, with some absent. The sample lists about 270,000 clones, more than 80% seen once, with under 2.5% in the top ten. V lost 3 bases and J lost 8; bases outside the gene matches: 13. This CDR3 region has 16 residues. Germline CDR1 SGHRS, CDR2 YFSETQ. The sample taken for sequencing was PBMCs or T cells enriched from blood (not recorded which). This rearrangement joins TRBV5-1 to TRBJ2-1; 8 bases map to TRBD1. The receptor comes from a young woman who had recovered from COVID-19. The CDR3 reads CASSSYDRGISDEQFF. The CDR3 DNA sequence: TGCGCCAGCAGCTCCTACGACAGGGGAATCTCAGATGAGCAGTTCTTC.